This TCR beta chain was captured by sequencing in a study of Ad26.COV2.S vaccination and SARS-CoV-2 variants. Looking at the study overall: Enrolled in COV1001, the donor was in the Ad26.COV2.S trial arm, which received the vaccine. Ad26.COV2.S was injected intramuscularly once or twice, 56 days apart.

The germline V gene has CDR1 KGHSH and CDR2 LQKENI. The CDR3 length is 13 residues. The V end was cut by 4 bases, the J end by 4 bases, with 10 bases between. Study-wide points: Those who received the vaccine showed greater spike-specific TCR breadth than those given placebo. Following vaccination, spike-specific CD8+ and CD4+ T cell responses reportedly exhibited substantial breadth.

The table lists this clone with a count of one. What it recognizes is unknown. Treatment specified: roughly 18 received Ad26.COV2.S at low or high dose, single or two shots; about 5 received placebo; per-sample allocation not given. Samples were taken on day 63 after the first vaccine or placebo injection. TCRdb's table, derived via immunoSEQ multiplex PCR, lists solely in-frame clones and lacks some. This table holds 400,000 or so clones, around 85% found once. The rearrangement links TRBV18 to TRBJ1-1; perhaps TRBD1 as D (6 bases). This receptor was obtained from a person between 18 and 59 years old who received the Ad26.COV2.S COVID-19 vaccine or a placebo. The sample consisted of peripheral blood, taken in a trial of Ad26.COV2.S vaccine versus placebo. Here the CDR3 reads CASSLRGGTEAFF. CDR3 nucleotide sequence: TGTGCCAGCTCACTAAGGGGGGGCACTGAAGCTTTCTTT.